The 21 T cell receptor delta chains below all came from one sample that was sequenced in a study of gamma-delta chains in newborns, infants, children. TCRdb applied CATT to the reads for clone calling. The sample includes approximately 4,100 delta-chain clones, roughly 3.9% of them seen just once. Sequenced: blood. These receptors came from a child who was a newborn, infant or young child, either healthy, febrile or measles-vaccinated (not recorded which).

As concerns this clone: This may come from a read error, since a much larger clone is one base off. This chain connects TRDV2 to TRDJ1; 9 positions agree with TRDD3. The J segment lost 0 bases and the V segment lost 2 bases, leaving 0 bases of the junction unmatched. From germline, CDR1 is GEAIGNYY and CDR2 EKD. The CDR3 consists of 14 residues. Written as DNA, the CDR3 is TGTGCCTGTGACAACTGGGGGAACACCGATAAACTCATCTTT. This translates into CACDNWGNTDKLIF.

This clone appeared a few times. A much larger clone lies a single base off, so this may be a read error. This sequence joins TRDV2 and TRDJ1; 10 bases fit TRDD3. There are 18 residues in the CDR3. From germline, CDR1 is GEAIGNYY and CDR2 EKD. The CDR3 DNA reads TGTGCCTTTGACTACATTAAGCCCACTGGGGGATACACCGATAAACTCATCTTT. The encoded protein is CAFDYIKPTGGYTDKLIF.

This clone was counted only a few times. This sequence may be a read error, since a much larger clone differs from it by one base. V and J are TRDV2 and TRDJ1; 13 nucleotides align to TRDD3. The CDR3 extends over 17 amino acids. V lost 0 bases and J lost 10; bases outside the gene matches: 13. Germline V lookup: CDR1 GEAIGNYY, CDR2 EKD. For the CDR3, the DNA is TGTGCCTGTGACACCGCCCTTCGTACTGGGGGATACGGGGGACTCATCTTT. Encoded protein: CACDTALRTGGYGGLIF.

Notes on this clone: A read error may account for a junction end that differs from germline. The chain is built from TRDV2 and TRDJ3, with 8 bases that match TRDD3. The CDR3 length is 19 residues. The germline gives CDR1 GEAIGNYY, CDR2 EKD. The CDR3 protein is CACDGPLGARSWDARQMFF. CDR3 DNA: TGTGCCTGTGACGGCCCACTGGGGGCACGCTCCTGGGACGCCCGACAGATGTTTTTC.

There are a few counts of this clone. TCRdb lists the protein of a much larger clone for this DNA, which differs at residue 5, so this is likely a read error; the protein given here is translated from the DNA itself. This rearrangement joins TRDV2 to TRDJ1, with a possible D match to TRDD3 (6 bases). This CDR3 region has 16 residues. Germline-derived CDR1 and CDR2 are GEAIGNYY and EKD. The ends were cut back, 3 bases at V and 0 bases at J, with 16 bases in the middle. The CDR3 DNA follows: TGTGCCTGTGACTCGCTGGGGATGACTGACACCGATAAACTCATCTTT. Protein product: CACDSLGMTDTDKLIF.

This clone has more than one count but fewer than ten. This same CDR3 is encoded by further DNA sequences in the sample. The V call is TRDV2, the J call TRDJ3, with TRDD3 matching over 12 bases. The CDR3 covers 20 residues. Germline V gene data show CDR1 as GEAIGNYY and CDR2 as EKD. The J segment lost 0 bases and the V segment lost 1 base, leaving 6 bases of the junction unmatched. CDR3 in amino acids: CACDTAGGYARSWDTRQMFF. The DNA for the CDR3 is TGTGCCTGTGACACAGCTGGGGGATACGCGCGCTCCTGGGACACCCGACAGATGTTTTTC.

By sample share, this clone is large. The same CDR3 arises from other DNA sequences in this sample as well. The CDR3 reads CACDTISRDPDKLIF. As DNA, the CDR3 is TGTGCCTGTGACACCATTTCAAGGGATCCCGATAAACTCATCTTT. The V and J genes are TRDV2 and TRDJ1; D perhaps matches TRDD3 (5 bases). CDR1 GEAIGNYY and CDR2 EKD come from the germline V gene. V was trimmed by 0 bases and J by 3 bases, leaving 13 bases between them. This CDR3 spans 15 amino acids.

In its sample, this clone was seen a few times. This chain joins TRDV2 and TRDJ1, with 13 bases matching TRDD3. In germline, CDR1 is GEAIGNYY, CDR2 EKD. The CDR3 is 26 residues long. Trimming took 0 bases from V and 0 from J; bases not matched to a gene: 30. CDR3 sequence reads: CACDTLSFQTPTGGYARAVNTDKLIF. CDR3 bases: TGTGCCTGTGACACCCTCAGCTTCCAGACTCCTACTGGGGGATACGCGCGGGCGGTGAACACCGATAAACTCATCTTT.

Comment on this clone: Sequence at one end of the junction differs from germline and may be a read error. The same CDR3 arises from other DNA sequences in this sample as well. J is TRDJ1 and V is TRAV38-2/DV8; TRDD3 matches 10 bases. The CDR3 is made up of 19 amino acids. Germline lookup yields CDR1 TSESDYY and CDR2 QEAYKQQN. CDR3 sequence reads: CAYRSALRGGGYPSDKLIF. CDR3 nucleotide sequence: TGTGCTTATAGGAGCGCGTTGCGGGGTGGGGGATACCCAAGCGATAAGCTCATCTTT.

V usage is TRDV2 and J usage is TRDJ1, with 13 bases matching TRDD3. The CDR3 is 21 amino acids. V was clipped by 0 bases and J by 5 bases; unmatched bases: 20. Germline CDR1 is GEAIGNYY and CDR2 is EKD. CDR3 loop: CACDTVGPPSTGGYAGDKLIF. As DNA, the CDR3 is TGTGCCTGTGACACCGTAGGGCCCCCATCGACTGGGGGATACGCGGGTGATAAACTCATCTTT.

In regard to this clone: It may be a read error: a sequence one base away is much more abundant. Other DNA sequences in the same sample also yield this CDR3. The chain employs TRDV2 and TRDJ2, with TRDD3 as a possible D gene (5 bases). Looked up from germline, CDR1 is GEAIGNYY and CDR2 is EKD. The CDR3 extends over 20 amino acids. V was cut by 1 base and J by 7 bases, with 30 bases left in between. Here the CDR3 reads CACDTIPTTGLTGGEAQLFF. The CDR3 region has the DNA TGTGCCTGTGACACAATCCCAACTACGGGCCTTACTGGTGGTGAAGCACAACTCTTCTTT.

The chain carries TRDV2 and TRDJ3, with a possible D match to TRDD3 (6 bases). Trimming stripped 3 bases from V and 0 bases from J, with 17 bases between. The CDR3 contains 19 residues. Germline lookup yields CDR1 GEAIGNYY and CDR2 EKD. In nucleotides, the CDR3 is TGTGCCTGTGACGAGGGGATGGACCCACGCTCCTGGGACACCCGACAGATGTTTTTC. It encodes CACDEGMDPRSWDTRQMFF.

This clone is classed as medium-sized. The genes are TRDV2 and TRDJ1; D is uncertain. The germline gives CDR1 GEAIGNYY, CDR2 EKD. Trimming removed 0 bases at V and 2 bases at J, with 18 bases between. The CDR3 runs 17 residues. The CDR3 sequence is CACDTLDGRSGTDKLIF. CDR3 in DNA: TGTGCCTGTGACACCCTGGACGGTAGGAGTGGGACCGATAAACTCATCTTT.

There are a few counts of this clone. A much larger clonotype is one base distant, so this may be a read error. This rearrangement joins TRDV2 to TRDJ1; 9 bases fit TRDD3. The germline V gene has CDR1 GEAIGNYY and CDR2 EKD. This CDR3 is built from 19 residues. CDR3 nucleotides: TGTGCCTGTGACACCGTATCCCCTGGGGGATTTACTTCACCCGATAAACACATCTTT. It translates to CACDTVSPGGFTSPDKHIF.

Concerning this clone itself: A much larger clone lies one base from this, so it may be a read error. The J gene is TRDJ1, the V gene TRDV2, with TRDD3 matching 10 bases. The CDR3 loop spans 17 amino acids. Germline lookup yields CDR1 GEAIGNYY and CDR2 EKD. CDR3 amino acids: CACDPLGDMRGSGKPIF. The CDR3 DNA follows: TGTGCCTGTGACCCTCTGGGGGATATGAGGGGTTCCGGTAAACCCATCTTT.

In this sample, this clone is medium-sized (0.01 to 0.1%). The chain recombines TRDV2 with TRDJ3, with D perhaps matching TRDD3 (6 bases). The CDR3 spans 20 residues. Germline lookup yields CDR1 GEAIGNYY and CDR2 EKD. V was trimmed by 1 base and J by 1 base, leaving 19 bases between them. The CDR3 here is CACDTLVPLLGSWDTRQMFF. The CDR3 nucleotides read TGTGCCTGTGACACTCTCGTCCCCCTACTGGGTTCCTGGGACACCCGACAGATGTTTTTC.

In regard to this clone: Given a much more abundant clone one base away, this may be a read error. Other DNA sequences in this sample translate to the same CDR3. The chain couples TRDV2 to TRDJ1; 9 bases agree with TRDD3. This CDR3 has 20 residues. Germline V lookup: CDR1 GEAIGNYY, CDR2 EKD. The junction had 19 bases not matched to a gene; V was cut back by 3 bases and J by 0 bases. DNA for the CDR3: TGTGCCTGTGACTCCCTGACGGGGGATACTGGGGGACCCGACACCGATAAACTCATCTTT. Translated: CACDSLTGDTGGPDTDKLIF.

This clone was recorded a few times. A single base separates this from a much larger clone, so it may be a read error. J is TRDJ1 and V is TRDV2; 12 bases map to TRDD3. The CDR3 is made up of 17 amino acids. The germline CDR1 and CDR2 sequences are GEAIGNYY and EKD. The CDR3 is CARDSVLGDTRTDKLIF. In nucleotides, the CDR3 is TGTGCCCGTGACTCAGTACTGGGGGATACACGTACCGATAAACTCATCTTT.

This clone came up a few times. TCRdb's listed protein matches a much larger clone and diverges from this DNA's translation at residue 6, likely through a read error; the protein shown comes from the DNA. V usage is TRDV2 and J usage is TRDJ1, with 11 bases aligning to TRDD3. The CDR3 has 15 amino acids. J gave up 5 bases and V 3 bases, and 7 bases lay outside the gene matches. Germline V lookup: CDR1 GEAIGNYY, CDR2 EKD. The CDR3 loop reads CACDDMGDTHDKLIF. CDR3 nucleotides: TGTGCCTGTGACGACATGGGGGATACGCATGATAAACTCATCTTT.

This clone showed up just a few times. This sample includes further DNA sequences coding for the same CDR3. V usage is TRDV1 and J usage is TRDJ1, with 9 positions matching TRDD3. The CDR3 runs to 30 residues. V lost 2 bases to trimming and J lost 0 bases; unmatched junction nucleotides: 46. Germline assignment: CDR1 TSWWSYY and CDR2 QGS. CDR3: CALGEVVDESWVGMYWGTPEPRGHTDKLIF. The CDR3 DNA follows: TGTGCTCTTGGGGAAGTAGTAGACGAGTCCTGGGTCGGGATGTACTGGGGGACCCCCGAGCCCCGAGGACACACCGATAAACTCATCTTT.

In its sample, this clone ranks as medium-sized (0.01 to 0.1%). The sample has other DNA sequences that encode this CDR3 too. V is TRDV2 and J is TRDJ1; 12 nucleotides agree with TRDD3. Germline CDR1 reads GEAIGNYY; CDR2 reads EKD. Unmatched junction bases numbered 8, after V lost 4 bases and J lost 6 bases. This CDR3 has 15 amino acids. The CDR3 reads CACESLGDTRNKLIF. The DNA of the CDR3 is TGTGCCTGTGAAAGTCTGGGGGATACGCGAAATAAACTCATCTTT.